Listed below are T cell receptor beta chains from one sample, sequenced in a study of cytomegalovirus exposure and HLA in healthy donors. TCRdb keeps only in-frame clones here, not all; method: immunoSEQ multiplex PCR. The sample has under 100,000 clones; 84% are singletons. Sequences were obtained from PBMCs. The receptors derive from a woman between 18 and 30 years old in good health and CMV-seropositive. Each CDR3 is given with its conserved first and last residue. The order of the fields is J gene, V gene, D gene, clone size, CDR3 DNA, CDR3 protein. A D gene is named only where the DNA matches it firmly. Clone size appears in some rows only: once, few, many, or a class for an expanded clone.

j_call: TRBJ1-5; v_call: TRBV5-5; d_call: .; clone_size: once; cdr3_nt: TGTGCCAGCAGCTTGCGCGACAACAATCAGCCCCAGCATTTT; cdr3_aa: CASSLRDNNQPQHF
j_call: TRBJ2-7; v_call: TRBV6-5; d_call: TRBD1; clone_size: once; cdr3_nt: TGTGCCAGCAGGCTCGTACCGACAGGGGGCGAGCAGTACTTC; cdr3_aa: CASRLVPTGGEQYF
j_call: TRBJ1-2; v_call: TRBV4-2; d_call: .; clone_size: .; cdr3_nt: TGTGCCAGCAGCCAAGAGCACTCCGCGAACTATGGCTACACCTTC; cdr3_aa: CASSQEHSANYGYTF
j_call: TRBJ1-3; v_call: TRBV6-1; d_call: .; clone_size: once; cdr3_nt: TGTGCCAGCAGTGACCCAGTCTCTGGAAACACCATATATTTT; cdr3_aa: CASSDPVSGNTIYF
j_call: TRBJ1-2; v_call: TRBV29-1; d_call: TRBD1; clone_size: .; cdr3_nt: TGCAGCGCCACAGGGGGCGGCTACACCTTC; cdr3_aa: CSATGGGYTF
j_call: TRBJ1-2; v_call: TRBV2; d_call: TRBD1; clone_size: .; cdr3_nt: TGTGCCAGCAGTGAGGAGGGGGCAGTCGGTGGCTACACCTTC; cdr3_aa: CASSEEGAVGGYTF
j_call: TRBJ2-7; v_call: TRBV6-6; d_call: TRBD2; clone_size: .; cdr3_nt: TGTGCCTGCAGGTCCGGGGGGGGCTCCAGGGGTGAGCAGTACTTC; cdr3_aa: CACRSGGGSRGEQYF
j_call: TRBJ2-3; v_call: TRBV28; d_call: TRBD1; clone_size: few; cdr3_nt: TGTGCCAGCAGTACGCAGGGGGCAGATACGCAGTATTTT; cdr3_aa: CASSTQGADTQYF
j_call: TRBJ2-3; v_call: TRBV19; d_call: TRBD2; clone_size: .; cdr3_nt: TGTGCCAGTAGTATGGGACTAGCGACTGGCACAGATACGCAGTATTTT; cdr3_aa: CASSMGLATGTDTQYF
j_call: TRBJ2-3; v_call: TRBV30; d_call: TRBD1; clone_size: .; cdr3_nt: TGTGCCGGGACAGGGTCTAGCACAGATACGCAGTATTTT; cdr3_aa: CAGTGSSTDTQYF
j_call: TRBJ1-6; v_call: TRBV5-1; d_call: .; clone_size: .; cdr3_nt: TGCGCCAGCAGCTTGGGGTGGGATCCGACGGGGCCCCTCCACTTT; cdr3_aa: CASSLGWDPTGPLHF
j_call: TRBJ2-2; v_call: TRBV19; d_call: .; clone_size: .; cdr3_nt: TGTGCCAGTAGTCGCGGACAGATCACCGGGGAGCTGTTTTTT; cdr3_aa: CASSRGQITGELFF
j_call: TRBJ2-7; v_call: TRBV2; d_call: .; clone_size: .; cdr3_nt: TGTGCCAGCAGTGAATCATTGAGCTACGAGCAGTACTTC; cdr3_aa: CASSESLSYEQYF
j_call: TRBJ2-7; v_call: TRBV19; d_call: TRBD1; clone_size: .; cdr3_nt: TGTGCCAGTAGTATCCGGGACAGGGGGCAAGAGCAGTACTTC; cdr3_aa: CASSIRDRGQEQYF
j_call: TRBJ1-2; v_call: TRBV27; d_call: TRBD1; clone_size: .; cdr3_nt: TGTGCCAGCAGTTCGCCGGGACAGGGGGCCAGGGCTGGCTACACCTTC; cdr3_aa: CASSSPGQGARAGYTF
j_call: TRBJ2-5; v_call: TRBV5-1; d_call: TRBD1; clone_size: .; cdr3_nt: TGCGCCAGCAGCTTCCTCCGACAGGGTTTAGGAGAGACCCAGTACTTC; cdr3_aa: CASSFLRQGLGETQYF
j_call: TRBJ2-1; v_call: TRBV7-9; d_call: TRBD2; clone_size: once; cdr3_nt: TGTGCCAGCGAGAGGACTAGCGGGTTTAATGAGCAGTTCTTC; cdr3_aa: CASERTSGFNEQFF
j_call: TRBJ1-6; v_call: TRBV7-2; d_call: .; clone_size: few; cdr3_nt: TGTGCCAGCAGCCGAGAGACAGGTTATAATTCACCCCTCCACTTT; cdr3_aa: CASSRETGYNSPLHF
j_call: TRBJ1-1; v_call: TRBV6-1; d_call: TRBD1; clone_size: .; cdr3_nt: TGTGCCAGCAGCCCGACAGGGGTCCGGAACACTGAAGCTTTCTTT; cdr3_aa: CASSPTGVRNTEAFF
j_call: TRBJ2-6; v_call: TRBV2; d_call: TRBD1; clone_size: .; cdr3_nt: TGTGCCAGCGAAGGGACAGATCGGCCTGGGGCCAACGTCCTGACTTTC; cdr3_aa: CASEGTDRPGANVLTF
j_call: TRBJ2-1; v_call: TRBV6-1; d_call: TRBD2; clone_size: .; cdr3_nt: TGTGCCAGTAGCCGACTAGCGCGTCATAATGAGCAGTTCTTC; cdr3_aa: CASSRLARHNEQFF
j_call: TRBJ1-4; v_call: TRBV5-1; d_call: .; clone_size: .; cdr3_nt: TGCGCCAGCAGCCTCGGAGAAAATGAAAAACTGTTTTTT; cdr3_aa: CASSLGENEKLFF
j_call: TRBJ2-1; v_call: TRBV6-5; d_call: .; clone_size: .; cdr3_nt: TGTGCCAGCAGACGACAGGTCCAGACCTACAATGAGCAGTTCTTC; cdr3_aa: CASRRQVQTYNEQFF
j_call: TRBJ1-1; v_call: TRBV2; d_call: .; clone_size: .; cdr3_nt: TGTGCCAGCAGTGATCCTGGGCCCCCGGGAAGGAACACTGAAGCTTTCTTT; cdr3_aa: CASSDPGPPGRNTEAFF
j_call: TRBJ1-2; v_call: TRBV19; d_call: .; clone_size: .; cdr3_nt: TGTGCCAGTAGTCCGCCGCTTGAGGGCGCTAACTATGGCTACACCTTC; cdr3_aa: CASSPPLEGANYGYTF
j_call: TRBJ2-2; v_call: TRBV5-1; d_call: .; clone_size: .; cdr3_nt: TGCGCCAGCAGCTTTGTCGGGACTGTGAACATCGGGGAGCTGTTTTTT; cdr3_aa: CASSFVGTVNIGELFF
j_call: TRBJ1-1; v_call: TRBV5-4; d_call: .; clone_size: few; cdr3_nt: TGTGCCAGCAGCCCGGGGGAAGCAGCAGCTTTCTTT; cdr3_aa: CASSPGEAAAFF
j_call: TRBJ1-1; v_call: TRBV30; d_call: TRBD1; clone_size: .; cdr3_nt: TGTGCCTGGAGTGTACAATCAGGGGGTCTCACTGAAGCTTTCTTT; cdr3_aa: CAWSVQSGGLTEAFF
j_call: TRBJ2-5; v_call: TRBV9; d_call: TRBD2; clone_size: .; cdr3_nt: TGTGCCAGCAGCGTAGGGGGAGGGCAAGAGACCCAGTACTTC; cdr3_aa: CASSVGGGQETQYF
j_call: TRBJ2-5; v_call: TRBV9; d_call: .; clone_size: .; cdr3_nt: TGTGCCAGCAGCGTAATTCCTATCCAAGAGACCCAGTACTTC; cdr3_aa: CASSVIPIQETQYF
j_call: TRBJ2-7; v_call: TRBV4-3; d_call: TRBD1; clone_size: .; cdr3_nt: TGCGCCAGCAGCCAAGCGACGGGACAGGGGTACGAGCAGTACTTC; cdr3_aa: CASSQATGQGYEQYF
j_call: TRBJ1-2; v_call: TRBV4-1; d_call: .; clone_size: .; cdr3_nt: TGCGCCAGCAGCCAAGGCCCCCAACTCTATGGCTACACCTTC; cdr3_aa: CASSQGPQLYGYTF
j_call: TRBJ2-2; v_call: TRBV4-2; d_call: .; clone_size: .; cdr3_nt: TGTGCCAGCAGCCAACAACAGGGCTCTTCCGGGGAGCTGTTTTTT; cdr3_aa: CASSQQQGSSGELFF
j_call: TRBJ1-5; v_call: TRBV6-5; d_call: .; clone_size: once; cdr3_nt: TGTGCCAGCAGCCACCAGGAGCCTGGGAGGCCCCAGCATTTT; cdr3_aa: CASSHQEPGRPQHF
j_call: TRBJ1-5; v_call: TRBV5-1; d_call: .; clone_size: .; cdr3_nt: TGCGCCAGCACTTGGGAAGGGGCCAGCAATCAGCCCCAGCATTTT; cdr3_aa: CASTWEGASNQPQHF